This TCR beta chain derives from a study of T cell responses to AZD1222 COVID-19 vaccine. For this clone: As yet, its antigen is unknown.

The CDR3 consists of 10 residues. Germline assignment: CDR1 SEHNR and CDR2 FQNEAQ (reference sequence). The ends were cut back, 8 bases at V and 4 bases at J, with 5 bases in the middle. Only in-frame clones appear in the TCRdb table, and some are missing; sequencing was by immunoSEQ multiplex PCR. The data contain 190,000 or so clones, approximately 90% of them singletons. Study-wide points: Donors were mostly white British, more females; clonal diversity possibly underestimated.

The sequence derives from an adult who received the AZD1222 COVID-19 vaccine. The chain recombines TRBV7-9 with TRBJ1-1; D gene ambiguous. The material was peripheral blood, obtained 28 days after the second AZD1222 dose. The CDR3 here is CASQGTEAFF. CDR3 sequence (DNA): TGTGCCAGCCAAGGCACTGAAGCTTTCTTT.